The 27 T cell receptor beta chains given below trace back to one sample, sequenced in a study of tumor and adjacent non-tumor tissue in lung cancer (dated by TCRdb to 2017 to 2018). Bulk unsorted tissue served as the source for RNA extraction, and RNA quality was assessed using a NanoDrop ND-1000 and an Agilent 2100. Libraries were prepared through multiplex PCR. The data were produced on an Illumina HiSeq 2500. TCRbeta libraries were built by three rounds of nested PCR using primers (Table S4), following protocols modified from ARM-PCR. TCRdb took the public reads, trimmed them with fastp at Q25, ran MiXCR for clone calling and kept in-frame beta chains. Entries are consolidated by CDR3 protein sequence, retaining the most common genes and DNA. Across this sample there are about 85,000 distinct CDR3 sequences, with around 57% seen only once. About 15% of the sample belongs to the ten largest clones.

The source material was lung tumor tissue. The receptors originated from a man between 65 and 85 years old with non-small cell lung cancer.

As to this clonotype: A clone one base away is much larger, so this may be a read error. The V and J genes are TRBV6-5 and TRBJ1-5; perhaps TRBD1 as D (5 bases). CDR3 size: 15 residues. CDR1 is MNHEY, CDR2 SVGAGI, per germline. As DNA, the CDR3 is TGTGCCAGCAGTTACGCGGGGGGATCCAATCGGCCCCAGCATTTT. Translating it yields CASSYAGGSNRPQHF.

Details on this clonotype: Mismatch with germline at one junction end may stem from a read error. The chain carries TRBV5-5 and TRBJ2-5; tentatively, D is TRBD1 or TRBD2 (6 bases each). Germline loops: CDR1 SGHKS, CDR2 YYEKEE (reference sequence). The CDR3 spans 12 residues. Here the CDR3 DNA reads TGTGCCAGCATCGGTTCCACGGGGGCCCAGTATTTC. This gives the protein CASIGSTGAQYF. Full variable domain (outside the CDR3, taken from reference TRBV5-5 and TRBJ2-5): DAGVTQSPTHLIKTRGQQVTLRCSPISGHKSVSWYQQVLGQGPQFIFQYYEKEERGRGNFPDRFSARQFPNYSSELNVNALLLGDSALYLCASIGSTGAQYFGPGTRLLVL.

About this clonotype: One end of the junction does not line up with germline, which may come from a read error. V gene TRBV28 combines with J gene TRBJ2-4; D perhaps matches TRBD2 (5 bases). The CDR3 contains 15 residues. Per germline, CDR1 MDHEN and CDR2 SYDVKM. The CDR3 protein is CANSLFPSWRNIQYF. The DNA for the CDR3 is TGTGCCAACAGTTTATTTCCTAGCTGGAGAAACATTCAGTACTTC.

This clonotype was seen more than once but under ten times. The chain has TRBV20-1 and TRBJ1-5, with D perhaps TRBD1 (6 bases). The V end lost 1 base, the J end lost 5 bases, and 12 bases lay between the germline ends. CDR1 and CDR2 (germline): DFQATT, SNEGSKA (reference sequence). The CDR3 has 14 residues. The CDR3: CSARGTGRDQPQHF. DNA of the CDR3: TGCAGTGCTAGAGGTACAGGGCGGGATCAGCCCCAGCATTTT.

This clonotype was seen ten or more times. The chain couples TRBV6-1 to TRBJ2-2; D might be TRBD1 (5 bases). Between the trimmed V and J ends, which lost 2 bases and 4 bases, there was a span of 11 bases. CDR1 and CDR2 from the germline V gene are MNHNS and SASEGT. The CDR3 is made up of 15 amino acids. CDR3 sequence: CASSERPGPTGELFF. As DNA, the CDR3 is TGTGCCAGCAGTGAACGGCCAGGGCCCACCGGGGAGCTGTTTTTT.

A single count supports this clonotype. A much larger clone lies a single base off, so this may be a read error. The chain combines TRBV30 with TRBJ2-7; D gene uncertain. CDR3 size: 13 residues. In germline, CDR1 is GTSNPN, CDR2 SVGIG (reference sequence). As DNA, the CDR3 is TGTGCCTGGAGTGTATTCCCGCCCTACGGGCAGTACTTC. This translates into CAWSVFPPYGQYF.

In the case of this clonotype: A much more abundant neighbour one base away suggests this may be a read error. The chain's CDR3 is CASSSQGAGADVLTF. DNA of the CDR3: TGTGCCAGCAGCTCTCAGGGGGCTGGGGCCGACGTCCTGACTTTC. The chain employs TRBV11-2 and TRBJ2-6; the match to TRBD1 covers 8 bases. Germline loops: CDR1 SGHAT, CDR2 FQNNGV. The length of the CDR3 is 15 residues.

Remarks on this clonotype: A junction end diverges from the germline sequence, so it may reflect a read error. The rearrangement links TRBV4-2 to TRBJ2-5; D call uncertain. CDR3 length: 13 amino acids. The germline V gene encodes CDR1 LGHNA and CDR2 YNFKEQ. As DNA, the CDR3 is TGTGTCAGCAGCCTCGGGTGGCGAAAGACCCAGTACTTC. It translates to CVSSLGWRKTQYF.

The gene calls are TRBV29-1 and TRBJ2-7, with 13 bases fitting TRBD2. Looked up from germline, CDR1 is SQVTM and CDR2 is ANQGSEA. This CDR3 has 11 residues. CDR3 DNA: TGCAACATTGGACTAGCGGGAGCGCAGTACTTC. This sequence encodes CNIGLAGAQYF.

This clonotype was detected ten times or more. V usage is TRBV12-3 or TRBV12-4 and J usage is TRBJ1-1; D is undetermined. V was pared by 3 bases and J by 4 bases, with 15 bases between. The CDR3 spans 15 residues. As DNA, the CDR3 is TGTGCCAGCAGTTTCTTCTTGTCGGTTAGCACTGAAGCTTTCTTT. This gives the protein CASSFFLSVSTEAFF.

Comments on this clonotype: One end of the junction does not line up with germline, which may come from a read error. The chain is built from TRBV10-2 and TRBJ2-2; 7 nucleotides line up with TRBD2. CDR3 length: 16 amino acids. The germline V gene has CDR1 WSHSY and CDR2 SAAADI. The CDR3, as DNA: TGCACCAGCGGTGAATGGGGGGGGACGAACACCGGGGAGCTGTTTTTT. Translating gives CTSGEWGGTNTGELFF.

Notes on this clonotype: Compared with germline, one end of the junction differs, possibly owing to a read error. The chain carries TRBV28 and TRBJ2-3; unclear D gene. The CDR3 runs 14 residues. Germline loops: CDR1 MDHEN, CDR2 SYDVKM. CDR3 sequence: CANSWGGWTDTQYF. CDR3 DNA: TGTGCCAACAGTTGGGGTGGCTGGACAGATACGCAGTATTTT.

The sample holds many counts of this clonotype. The chain joins TRBV12-3 or TRBV12-4 to TRBJ2-5, with D unresolved. Trimming left V 5 bases short and J 3 bases short, with 10 bases between. The CDR3 covers 13 residues. CDR3 amino acids: CASSDPVEETQYF. CDR3 bases: TGTGCCAGCAGTGACCCGGTGGAAGAGACCCAGTACTTC.

In the case of this clonotype: A read error may be the cause here, since a much bigger clone is one base away. This rearrangement joins TRBV6-1 to TRBJ2-1; D remains ambiguous. The CDR3 loop spans 12 amino acids. Looked up from germline, CDR1 is MNHNS and CDR2 is SASEGT. The V end lost 6 bases, the J end lost 11 bases, and 14 bases lay between the germline ends. CDR3 loop: CASSWASAKQFF. Written as DNA, the CDR3 is TGTGCCAGCAGCTGGGCTAGTGCTAAGCAGTTCTTC.

In the case of this clonotype: The junction and the germline gene differ at one end; a read error may be behind it. The chain combines TRBV5-1 with TRBJ2-2; 8 positions agree with TRBD1. The CDR3 has 13 amino acids. The germline gives CDR1 SGHRS, CDR2 YFSETQ. The CDR3 loop reads CASCLDRVGELFF. DNA of the CDR3: TGCGCCAGCTGCTTGGACAGGGTCGGGGAGCTGTTTTTT.

The CDR3 loop reads CASSYYGDRRSGVANSEQFF. CDR3 nucleotide sequence: TGTGCCAGCAGCTACTACGGGGATCGGAGGTCTGGCGTCGCCAACAGTGAGCAGTTCTTC. The rearrangement uses TRBV7-9 and TRBJ2-1, with D possibly TRBD2 on 5 matching bases. The CDR3 has 20 residues. V dropped 4 bases and J dropped 9 bases, with 34 bases sitting between them. Germline loops: CDR1 SEHNR, CDR2 FQNEAQ (reference sequence).

As to this clonotype: Given a much more abundant clone one base away, this may be a read error. This chain links TRBV4-2 with TRBJ1-4; D ambiguous. The CDR3 has 14 amino acids. Germline CDR1 is LGHNA and CDR2 is YNFKEQ. The CDR3 here is CGSSQAGFVGKLFF. The CDR3 coding sequence is TGTGGCAGCAGCCAAGCAGGATTTGTAGGAAAACTGTTTTTT.

Comments on this clonotype: The junction departs from germline at one end; a sequencing error may be responsible. The V and J genes are TRBV6-5 and TRBJ2-2; weak D call: TRBD2 (5 bases). The CDR3 contains 13 residues. Germline CDR1 MNHEY, CDR2 SVGAGI. The CDR3 coding sequence is TGTGCCAGCAGTTACACCGCATTCGGGGAGCTGCTTTTT. Amino acids: CASSYTAFGELLF.

This chain connects TRBV20-1 to TRBJ1-2; perhaps TRBD1 as D (5 bases). The CDR3 spans 15 residues. Germline V gene data show CDR1 as DFQATT and CDR2 as SNEGSKA (reference sequence). Deletions cut 4 bases from V and 12 bases from J, with 27 bases between. CDR3 protein: CSANNPLEWGSSHTF. The CDR3 DNA reads as TGCAGTGCTAATAACCCCCTCGAGTGGGGCTCGAGCCACACCTTC.

This clonotype has at least ten counts. V and J are TRBV30 and TRBJ2-7; D is tentatively TRBD1 or TRBD2 (5 bases each). Per the germline V gene, CDR1 is GTSNPN and CDR2 is SVGIG (reference sequence). The CDR3 is made up of 11 amino acids. V was clipped by 4 bases and J by 3 bases, with 7 bases between them. The CDR3 sequence: CAWMGDYEQYF. The CDR3 DNA follows: TGTGCCTGGATGGGGGACTACGAGCAGTACTTC.

To note about this clonotype: One junction end disagrees with the germline gene, perhaps due to a read error. This sequence joins TRBV5-6 and TRBJ2-3; the match to TRBD2 covers 7 bases. Germline CDR1 and CDR2: SGHDT and YYEEEE. This CDR3 contains 15 residues. The CDR3 is CACSFIGTITDTQYF. CDR3 bases: TGTGCCTGCAGCTTCATCGGGACTATCACAGATACGCAGTATTTT.

Of note for this clonotype: The final CDR3 position lacks the conserved phenylalanine or tryptophan, pointing to a likely read error. This chain connects TRBV11-1 to TRBJ2-1, with 7 bases fitting TRBD2. J lost 9 bases, V lost 5 bases, and 10 bases had no gene match. Germline CDR1 SGHAT, CDR2 FQDESV (reference sequence). This CDR3 spans 14 amino acids. CDR3: CASSPLAVSSEQFL. The CDR3 nucleotides are TGTGCCAGCAGCCCGCTAGCGGTCTCAAGTGAGCAGTTCCTC.

This clonotype occurred once. The chain carries TRBV28 and TRBJ1-5, with D uncertain. The CDR3 spans 13 residues. The V and J ends lost 4 bases and 5 bases respectively, with 9 bases between them. Per germline, CDR1 MDHEN and CDR2 SYDVKM. This chain's CDR3 is CASSSQLDQPQHF. In DNA form, the CDR3 reads TGTGCCAGCAGTTCCCAGCTAGATCAGCCCCAGCATTTT.

This clonotype was found a few times. This chain joins TRBV20-1 and TRBJ2-1; D is ambiguous. Trimming cost V 6 bases and J 4 bases, with 16 bases left between them. The CDR3 covers 14 residues. From germline, CDR1 is DFQATT and CDR2 SNEGSKA (reference sequence). CDR3 protein: CSAARQRIYNEQFF. The CDR3 DNA sequence: TGCAGTGCCGCTCGTCAGAGGATTTACAATGAGCAGTTCTTC.

This clonotype was counted ten times or more. A much larger clone sits a single nucleotide away, making a read error possible. The V gene is TRBV11-2, the J gene TRBJ2-2, with D possibly being TRBD2 (7 bases). The germline V and J ends were trimmed by 4 bases and 10 bases, with 25 bases remaining between them. The CDR3 length is 17 residues. Germline-derived CDR1 and CDR2 are SGHAT and FQNNGV. The CDR3 sequence is CASSSTRFLGGGAELFF. The DNA for the CDR3 is TGTGCCAGCAGCTCAACACGTTTTCTAGGGGGGGGGGCGGAGCTGTTTTTT.

In regard to this clonotype: Just one base apart from a much larger clone, this may be a read error. The gene calls are TRBV5-4 and TRBJ1-1; D possibly corresponds to TRBD1 (6 bases). Germline CDR1 SGHNT, CDR2 YYREEE (reference sequence). CDR3 length equals 14 residues. The CDR3 DNA follows: TGTGCCAGCAGCCGAGGGGGGGGGGACACTGAAGCTTCCTTT. Amino acid sequence: CASSRGGGDTEASF.

This clonotype was seen many times. The chain uses TRBV29-1 and TRBJ1-3; D gene unclear. Germline V gene sequence: CDR1 SQVTM, CDR2 ANQGSEA. Trimming removed 5 bases from V and 0 bases from J, with 5 bases in between. The CDR3 has 12 amino acids. The CDR3, as DNA: TGCAGCGTTAGAAACTCTGGAAACACCATATATTTT. Translation: CSVRNSGNTIYF.